The T cell receptor (beta chain) under discussion was sequenced for a study of blood T cell repertoires in COVID-19. Study background: In each case, the material was cDNA or gDNA derived from T cells, B-cell-depleted T cells, or PBMCs.

Under the authors' procedure: Reference gene primers were amplified, and this amplification served to estimate nucleated cell counts. Measured with immunoSEQ multiplex PCR; TCRdb has only the in-frame clones, and not every one. The D gene and trimming were derived from the DNA, and the V and J assignments and clone size from that table. The table lists about 220,000 clones, 85% to 90% of them singletons. The sequenced material came from PBMCs or T cells enriched from blood (not recorded which). The TCR was taken from a woman between 45 and 65 years old with acute COVID-19.

In nucleotides, the CDR3 is TGTGCCAGCAGTCCAAGGACAGGCTCCTACGAGCAGTACTTC. The encoded protein is CASSPRTGSYEQYF. The rearrangement links TRBV27 to TRBJ2-7; 7 bases are shared with TRBD1. V was pared by 5 bases and J by 0 bases, with 4 bases of the junction left unmatched. Germline V gene lookup returns CDR1 MNHEY and CDR2 SMNVEV (reference sequence). The CDR3 has 14 residues.